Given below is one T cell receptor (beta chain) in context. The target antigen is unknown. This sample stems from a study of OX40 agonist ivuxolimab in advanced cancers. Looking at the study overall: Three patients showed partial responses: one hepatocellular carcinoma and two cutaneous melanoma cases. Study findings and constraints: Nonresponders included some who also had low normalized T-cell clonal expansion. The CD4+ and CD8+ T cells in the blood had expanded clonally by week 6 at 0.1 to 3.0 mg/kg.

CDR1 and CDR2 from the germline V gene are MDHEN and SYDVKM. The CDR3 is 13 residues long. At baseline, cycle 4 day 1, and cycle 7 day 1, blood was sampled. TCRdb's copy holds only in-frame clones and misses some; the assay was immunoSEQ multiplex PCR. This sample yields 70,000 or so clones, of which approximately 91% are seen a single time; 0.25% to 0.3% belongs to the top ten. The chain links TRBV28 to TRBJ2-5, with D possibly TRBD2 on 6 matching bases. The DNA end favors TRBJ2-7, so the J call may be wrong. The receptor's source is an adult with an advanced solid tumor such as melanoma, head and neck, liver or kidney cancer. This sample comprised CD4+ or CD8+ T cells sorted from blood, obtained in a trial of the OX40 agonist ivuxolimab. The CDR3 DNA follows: TGTGCCAGCACTACGACTAGGTCTTACGAGCAGTACTTC. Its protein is CASTTTRSYEQYF.